This T cell receptor beta chain came from a study of blood T cell repertoires in COVID-19. Study in general: Specimens from acute and convalescent COVID-19 originated in the United States, Italy and Spain. From T cells, B-cell-depleted T cells, or PBMCs came the material, which was cDNA or gDNA.

V was shortened by 1 base and J by 0 bases, with 10 bases between the two germline ends. CDR1 is SEHNR and CDR2 is FQNEAQ in the germline V gene (reference sequence). The CDR3 loop spans 16 amino acids. Using immunoSEQ multiplex PCR, the repertoire was profiled, and TCRdb retains in-frame clones only, with some absent. Among 180,000 or so clones, about nine tenths were seen once, and the ten largest hold around 6.6%. The V call is TRBV7-9, the J call TRBJ2-1, with TRBD1 as a possible D gene (5 bases). This TCR derives from a man aged 35 to 55 with acute or convalescent COVID-19. Sequenced sample: peripheral blood. As DNA, the CDR3 is TGTGCCAGCAGCTTAGATCAGGGATCCTCCTACAATGAGCAGTTCTTC. It is translated as CASSLDQGSSYNEQFF.